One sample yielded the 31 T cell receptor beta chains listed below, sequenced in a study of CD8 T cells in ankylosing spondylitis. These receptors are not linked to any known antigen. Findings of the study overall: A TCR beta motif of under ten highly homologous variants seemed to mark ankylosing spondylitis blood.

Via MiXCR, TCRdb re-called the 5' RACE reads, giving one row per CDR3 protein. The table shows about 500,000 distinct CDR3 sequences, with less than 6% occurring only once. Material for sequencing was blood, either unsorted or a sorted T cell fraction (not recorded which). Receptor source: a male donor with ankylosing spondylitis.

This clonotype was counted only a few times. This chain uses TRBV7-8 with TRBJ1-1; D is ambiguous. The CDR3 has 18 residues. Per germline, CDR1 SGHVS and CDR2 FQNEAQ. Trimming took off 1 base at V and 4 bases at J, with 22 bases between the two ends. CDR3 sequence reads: CASSLEYIPAMMGTEAFF. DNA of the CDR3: TGTGCCAGCAGCTTAGAGTACATACCGGCTATGATGGGCACTGAAGCTTTCTTT. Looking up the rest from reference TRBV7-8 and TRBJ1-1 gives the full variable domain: GAGVSQSPRYKVAKRGQDVALRCDPISGHVSLFWYQQALGQGPEFLTYFQNEAQLDKSGLPSDRFFAERPEGSVSTLKIQRTQQEDSAVYLCASSLEYIPAMMGTEAFFGQGTRLTVV.

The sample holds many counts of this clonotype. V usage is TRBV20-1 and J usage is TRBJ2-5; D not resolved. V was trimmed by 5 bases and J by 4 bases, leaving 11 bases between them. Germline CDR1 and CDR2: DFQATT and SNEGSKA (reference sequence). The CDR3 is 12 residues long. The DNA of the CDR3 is TGCAGTGCTCAAGGGTCGGGAGAGACCCAGTACTTC. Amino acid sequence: CSAQGSGETQYF.

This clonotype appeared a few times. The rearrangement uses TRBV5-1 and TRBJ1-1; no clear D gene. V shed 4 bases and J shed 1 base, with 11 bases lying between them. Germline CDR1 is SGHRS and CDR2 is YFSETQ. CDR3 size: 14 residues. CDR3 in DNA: TGCGCCAGCAGCCCTCCGAGGAAGAACACTGAAGCTTTCTTT. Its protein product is CASSPPRKNTEAFF.

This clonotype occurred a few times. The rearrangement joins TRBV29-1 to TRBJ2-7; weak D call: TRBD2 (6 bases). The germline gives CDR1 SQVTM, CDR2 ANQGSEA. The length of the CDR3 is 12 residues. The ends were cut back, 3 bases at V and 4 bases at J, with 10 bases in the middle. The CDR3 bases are TGCAGCGTTGATGAGGGGACTTACGAGCAGTACTTC. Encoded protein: CSVDEGTYEQYF.

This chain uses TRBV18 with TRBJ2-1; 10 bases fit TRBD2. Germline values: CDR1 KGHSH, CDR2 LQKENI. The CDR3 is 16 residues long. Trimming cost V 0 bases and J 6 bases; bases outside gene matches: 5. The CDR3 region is CASSPPEKRGGNEQFF. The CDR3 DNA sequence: TGTGCCAGCTCACCACCGGAGAAGCGGGGGGGCAATGAGCAGTTCTTC.

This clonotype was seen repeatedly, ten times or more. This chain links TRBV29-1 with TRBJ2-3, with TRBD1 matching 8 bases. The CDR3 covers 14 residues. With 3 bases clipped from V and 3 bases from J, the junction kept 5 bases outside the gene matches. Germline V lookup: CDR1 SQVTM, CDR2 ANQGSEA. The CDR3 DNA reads TGCAGCGTTGAGCAGGGGGCAGCAACAGATACGCAGTATTTT. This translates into CSVEQGAATDTQYF.

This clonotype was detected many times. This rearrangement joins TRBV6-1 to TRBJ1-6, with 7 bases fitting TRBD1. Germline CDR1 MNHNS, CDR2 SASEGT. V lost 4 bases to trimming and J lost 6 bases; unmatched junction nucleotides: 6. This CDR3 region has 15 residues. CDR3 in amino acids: CASSGTGETNSPLHF. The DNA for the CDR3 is TGTGCCAGCAGTGGGACAGGAGAGACTAATTCACCCCTCCACTTT.

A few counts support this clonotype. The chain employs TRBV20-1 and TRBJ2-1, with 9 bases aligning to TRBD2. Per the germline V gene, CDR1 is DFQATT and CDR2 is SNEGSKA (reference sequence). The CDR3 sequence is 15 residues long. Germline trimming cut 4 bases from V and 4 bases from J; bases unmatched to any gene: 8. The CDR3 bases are TGCAGTGCTACCCCGACTAGCGGATCTTACAATGAGCAGTTCTTC. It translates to CSATPTSGSYNEQFF.

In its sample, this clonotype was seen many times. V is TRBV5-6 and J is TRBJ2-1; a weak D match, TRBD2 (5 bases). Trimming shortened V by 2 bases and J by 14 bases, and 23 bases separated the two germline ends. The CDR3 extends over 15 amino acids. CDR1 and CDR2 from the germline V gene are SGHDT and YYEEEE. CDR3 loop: CASSFPNLAGSGKFF. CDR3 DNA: TGTGCCAGCAGCTTTCCCAACCTAGCTGGGTCGGGGAAGTTCTTC.

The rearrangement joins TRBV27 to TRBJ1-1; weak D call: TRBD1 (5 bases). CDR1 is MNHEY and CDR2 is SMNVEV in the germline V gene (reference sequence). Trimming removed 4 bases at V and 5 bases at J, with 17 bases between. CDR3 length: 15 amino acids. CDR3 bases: TGTGCCAGCAGTTCGACCCCCAGGGTATGGACTGAAGCTTTCTTT. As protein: CASSSTPRVWTEAFF.

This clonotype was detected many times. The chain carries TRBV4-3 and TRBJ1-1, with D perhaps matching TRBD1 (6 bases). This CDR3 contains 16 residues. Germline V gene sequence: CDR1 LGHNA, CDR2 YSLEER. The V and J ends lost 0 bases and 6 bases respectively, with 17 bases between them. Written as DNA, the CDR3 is TGCGCCAGCAGCCAAGATCTCGGGGGGGCAGGGGCTGAAGCTTTCTTT. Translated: CASSQDLGGAGAEAFF.

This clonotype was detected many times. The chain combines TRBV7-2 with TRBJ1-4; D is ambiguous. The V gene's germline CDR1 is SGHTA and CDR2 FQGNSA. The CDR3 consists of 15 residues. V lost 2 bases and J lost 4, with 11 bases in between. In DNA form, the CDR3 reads TGTGCCAGCAGCTTATACATCCGACATAATGAAAAACTGTTTTTT. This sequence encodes CASSLYIRHNEKLFF.

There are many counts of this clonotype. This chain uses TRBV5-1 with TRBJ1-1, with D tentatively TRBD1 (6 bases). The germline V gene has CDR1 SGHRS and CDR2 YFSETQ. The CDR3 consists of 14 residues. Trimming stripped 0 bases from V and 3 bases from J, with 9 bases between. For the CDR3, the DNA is TGCGCCAGCAGCTTGGAACCAGGGGACACTGAAGCTTTCTTT. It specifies CASSLEPGDTEAFF.

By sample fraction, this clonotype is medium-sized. CDR3 amino acids: CSAKSRESQPQHF. The CDR3 DNA reads as TGCAGTGCTAAAAGTAGGGAAAGTCAGCCCCAGCATTTT. J is TRBJ1-5 and V is TRBV20-1; no clear D. Looked up from germline, CDR1 is DFQATT and CDR2 is SNEGSKA (reference sequence). Trimming removed 4 bases at V and 6 bases at J, with 13 bases between. This CDR3 is 13 amino acids long.

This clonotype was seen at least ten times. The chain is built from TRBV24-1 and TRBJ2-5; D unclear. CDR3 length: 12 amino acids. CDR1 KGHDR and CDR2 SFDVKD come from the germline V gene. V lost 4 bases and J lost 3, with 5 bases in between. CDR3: CATSDPEETQYF. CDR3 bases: TGTGCCACCAGTGACCCGGAAGAGACCCAGTACTTC.

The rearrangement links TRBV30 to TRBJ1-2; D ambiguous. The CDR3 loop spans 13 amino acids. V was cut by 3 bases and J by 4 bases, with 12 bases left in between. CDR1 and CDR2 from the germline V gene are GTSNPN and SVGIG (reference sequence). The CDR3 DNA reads TGTGCCTGGAGGCTAGGACCAAGCTATGGCTACACCTTC. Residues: CAWRLGPSYGYTF.

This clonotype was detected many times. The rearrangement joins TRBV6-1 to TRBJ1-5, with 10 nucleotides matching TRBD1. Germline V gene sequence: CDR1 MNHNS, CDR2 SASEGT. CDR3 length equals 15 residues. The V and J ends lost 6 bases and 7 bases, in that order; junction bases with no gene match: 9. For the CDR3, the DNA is TGTGCCAGCAGCCTGACAGGGGGCGCAGGGCAGCCCCAGCATTTT. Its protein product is CASSLTGGAGQPQHF.

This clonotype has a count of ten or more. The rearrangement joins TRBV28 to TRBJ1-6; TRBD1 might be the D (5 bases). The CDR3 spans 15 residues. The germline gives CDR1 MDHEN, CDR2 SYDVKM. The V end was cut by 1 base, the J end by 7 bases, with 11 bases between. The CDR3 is CASSLLVDSNSPLHF. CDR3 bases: TGTGCCAGCAGTTTATTGGTCGACAGCAATTCACCCCTCCACTTT.

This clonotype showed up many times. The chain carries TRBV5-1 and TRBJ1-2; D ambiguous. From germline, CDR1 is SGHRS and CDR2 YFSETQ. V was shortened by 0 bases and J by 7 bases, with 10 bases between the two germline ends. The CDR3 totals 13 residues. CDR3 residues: CASSLAQRAGYTF. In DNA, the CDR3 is TGCGCCAGCAGCTTGGCACAGCGGGCTGGCTACACCTTC. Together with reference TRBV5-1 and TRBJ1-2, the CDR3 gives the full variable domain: KAGVTQTPRYLIKTRGQQVTLSCSPISGHRSVSWYQQTPGQGLQFLFEYFSETQRNKGNFPGRFSGRQFSNSRSEMNVSTLELGDSALYLCASSLAQRAGYTFGSGTRLTVV.

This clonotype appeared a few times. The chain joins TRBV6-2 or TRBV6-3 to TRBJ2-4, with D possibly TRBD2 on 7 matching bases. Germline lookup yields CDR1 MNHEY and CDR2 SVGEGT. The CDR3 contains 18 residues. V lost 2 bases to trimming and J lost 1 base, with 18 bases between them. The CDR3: CASSYGGAGEKAKNIQYF. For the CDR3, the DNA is TGTGCCAGCAGTTACGGGGGGGCAGGAGAGAAGGCCAAAAACATTCAGTACTTC.

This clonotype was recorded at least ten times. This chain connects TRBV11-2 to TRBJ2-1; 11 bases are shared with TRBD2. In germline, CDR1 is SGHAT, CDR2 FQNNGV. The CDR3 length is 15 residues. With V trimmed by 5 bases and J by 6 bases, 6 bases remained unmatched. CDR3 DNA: TGTGCCAGCAGCCGAGGACTAGCGGGTCTCAATGAGCAGTTCTTC. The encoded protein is CASSRGLAGLNEQFF.

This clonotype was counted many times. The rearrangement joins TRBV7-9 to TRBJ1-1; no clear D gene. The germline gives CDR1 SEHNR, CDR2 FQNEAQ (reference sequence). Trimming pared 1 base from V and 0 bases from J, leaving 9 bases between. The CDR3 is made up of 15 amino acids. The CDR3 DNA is TGTGCCAGCAGCTTAGGTGTTGAACTGAACACTGAAGCTTTCTTT. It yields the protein CASSLGVELNTEAFF.

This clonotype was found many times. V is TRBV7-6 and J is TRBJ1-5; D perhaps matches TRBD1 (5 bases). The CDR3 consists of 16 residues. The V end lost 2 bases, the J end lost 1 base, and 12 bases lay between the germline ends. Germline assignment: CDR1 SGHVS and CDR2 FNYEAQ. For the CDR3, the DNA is TGTGCCAGCAGCTTATTGGGGGACGGGAGCAATCAGCCCCAGCATTTT. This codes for CASSLLGDGSNQPQHF.

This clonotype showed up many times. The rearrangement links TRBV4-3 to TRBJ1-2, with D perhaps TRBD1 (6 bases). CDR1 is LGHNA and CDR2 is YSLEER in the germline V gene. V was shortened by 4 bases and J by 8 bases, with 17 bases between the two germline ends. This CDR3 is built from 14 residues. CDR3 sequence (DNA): TGCGCCAGCAGCCCGACAGGTCGGGTCGAGGGCTACACCTTC. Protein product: CASSPTGRVEGYTF.

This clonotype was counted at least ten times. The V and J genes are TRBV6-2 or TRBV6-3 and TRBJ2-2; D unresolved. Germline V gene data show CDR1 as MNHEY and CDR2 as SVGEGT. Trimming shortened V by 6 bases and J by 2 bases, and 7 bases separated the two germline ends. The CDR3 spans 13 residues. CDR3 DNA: TGTGCCAGCAGGGACGCCAACACCGGGGAGCTGTTTTTT. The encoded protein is CASRDANTGELFF.

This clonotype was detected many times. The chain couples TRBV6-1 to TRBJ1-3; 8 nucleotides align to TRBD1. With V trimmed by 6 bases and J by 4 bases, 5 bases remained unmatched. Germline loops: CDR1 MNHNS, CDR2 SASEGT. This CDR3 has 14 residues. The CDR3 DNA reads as TGTGCCAGCAGAACCGGACAGGGAGGAAACACCATATATTTT. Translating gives CASRTGQGGNTIYF.

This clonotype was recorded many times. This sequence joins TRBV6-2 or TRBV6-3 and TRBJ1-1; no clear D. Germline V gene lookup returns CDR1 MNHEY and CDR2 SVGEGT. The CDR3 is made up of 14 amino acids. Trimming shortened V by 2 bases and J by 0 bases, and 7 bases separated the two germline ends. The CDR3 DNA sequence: TGTGCCAGCAGTTACCCAAATCTGAACACTGAAGCTTTCTTT. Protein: CASSYPNLNTEAFF.

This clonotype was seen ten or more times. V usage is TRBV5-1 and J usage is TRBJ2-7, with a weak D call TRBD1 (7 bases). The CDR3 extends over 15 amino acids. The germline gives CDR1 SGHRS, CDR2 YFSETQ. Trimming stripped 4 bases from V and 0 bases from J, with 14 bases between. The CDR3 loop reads CASSAGQSGSYEQYF. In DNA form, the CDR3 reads TGCGCCAGCAGCGCGGGACAGTCGGGCTCCTACGAGCAGTACTTC. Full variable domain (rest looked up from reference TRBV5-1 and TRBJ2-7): KAGVTQTPRYLIKTRGQQVTLSCSPISGHRSVSWYQQTPGQGLQFLFEYFSETQRNKGNFPGRFSGRQFSNSRSEMNVSTLELGDSALYLCASSAGQSGSYEQYFGPGTRLTVT.

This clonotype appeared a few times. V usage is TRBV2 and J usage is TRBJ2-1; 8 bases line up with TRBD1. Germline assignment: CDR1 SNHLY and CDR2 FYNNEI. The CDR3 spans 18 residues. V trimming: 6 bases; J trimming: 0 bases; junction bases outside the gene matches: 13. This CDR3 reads CASRYHRRDRSSYNEQFF. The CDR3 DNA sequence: TGTGCCAGCAGATACCACCGCCGGGACAGGTCCTCCTACAATGAGCAGTTCTTC. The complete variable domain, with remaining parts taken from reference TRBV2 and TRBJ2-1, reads EPEVTQTPSHQVTQMGQEVILRCVPISNHLYFYWYRQILGQKVEFLVSFYNNEISEKSEIFDDQFSVERPDGSNFTLKIRSTKLEDSAMYFCASRYHRRDRSSYNEQFFGPGTRLTVL.

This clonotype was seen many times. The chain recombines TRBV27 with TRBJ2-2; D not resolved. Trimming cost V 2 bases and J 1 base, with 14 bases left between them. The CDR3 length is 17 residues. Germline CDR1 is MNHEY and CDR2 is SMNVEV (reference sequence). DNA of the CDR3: TGTGCCAGCAGTTTAATGTTGCCGCCCCTGAACACCGGGGAGCTGTTTTTT. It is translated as CASSLMLPPLNTGELFF.

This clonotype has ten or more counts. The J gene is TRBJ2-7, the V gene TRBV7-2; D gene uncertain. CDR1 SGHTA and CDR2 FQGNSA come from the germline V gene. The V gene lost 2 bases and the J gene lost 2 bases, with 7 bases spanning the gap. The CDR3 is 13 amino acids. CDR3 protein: CASSLRWAYEQYF. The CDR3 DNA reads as TGTGCCAGCAGCTTACGGTGGGCCTACGAGCAGTACTTC.